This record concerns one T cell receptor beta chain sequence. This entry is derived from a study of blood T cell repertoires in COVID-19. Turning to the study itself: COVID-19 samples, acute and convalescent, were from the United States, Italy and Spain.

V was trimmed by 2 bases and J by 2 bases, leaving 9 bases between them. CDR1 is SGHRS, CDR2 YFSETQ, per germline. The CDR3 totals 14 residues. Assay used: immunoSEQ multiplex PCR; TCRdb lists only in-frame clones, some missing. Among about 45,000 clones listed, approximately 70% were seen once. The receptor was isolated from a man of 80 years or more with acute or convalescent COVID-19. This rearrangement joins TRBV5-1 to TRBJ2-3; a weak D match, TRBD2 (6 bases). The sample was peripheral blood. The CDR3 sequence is CASSLGGSTDTQYF. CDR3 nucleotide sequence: TGCGCCAGCAGCTTAGGAGGGTCCACAGATACGCAGTATTTT.